The 17 T cell receptor beta chains listed next were all sequenced from one sample in a study of cytomegalovirus exposure and HLA in healthy donors. Generated by immunoSEQ multiplex PCR, the TCRdb table keeps only in-frame clones and is missing some. The sample lists about 73,000 clones, around nine tenths occurring once. The source material was PBMCs. These TCRs come from a woman under 30 in good health and CMV-seropositive.

The V call is TRBV2, the J call TRBJ2-1; 7 nucleotides align to TRBD2. The CDR3 has 15 amino acids. Germline CDR1 reads SNHLY; CDR2 reads FYNNEI. V trimming: 2 bases; J trimming: 6 bases; junction bases outside the gene matches: 7. CDR3 nucleotides: TGTGCCAGCAGTGAAAGGGCTAGCGGTATCAATGAGCAGTTCTTC. It specifies CASSERASGINEQFF.

The chain links TRBV5-6 to TRBJ2-1, with a possible D match to TRBD2 (5 bases). The CDR3 spans 12 residues. The V and J ends lost 4 bases and 12 bases respectively, with 14 bases between them. CDR1 SGHDT and CDR2 YYEEEE come from the germline V gene. CDR3: CASSPGRGWQFF. CDR3 coding DNA: TGTGCCAGCAGCCCCGGCCGGGGATGGCAGTTCTTC.

The chain joins TRBV5-4 to TRBJ1-2, with a weak D call TRBD1 (6 bases). V lost 3 bases, J lost 7 bases, and 10 bases lay in between. CDR1 is SGHNT, CDR2 YYREEE, per germline (reference sequence). The CDR3 runs 12 residues. CDR3 nucleotides: TGTGCCAGCAGCTCAGGGGTGTCTGGCTACACCTTC. Protein product: CASSSGVSGYTF.

The CDR3 sequence is CASSEYSGGSYNEQFF. The DNA for the CDR3 is TGCGCCAGCAGTGAGTATTCAGGGGGCTCCTACAATGAGCAGTTCTTC. V and J are TRBV10-2 and TRBJ2-1; 7 nucleotides agree with TRBD1. CDR1 is WSHSY and CDR2 is SAAADI in the germline V gene. The CDR3 has 16 residues. V lost 1 base, J lost 0 bases, and 3 bases stayed unmatched.

The genes are TRBV13 and TRBJ2-5; 7 bases line up with TRBD2. CDR1 and CDR2 (germline): PRHDT, FYEKMQ (reference sequence). CDR3 length equals 13 residues. The J segment lost 2 bases and the V segment lost 4 bases, leaving 1 base of the junction unmatched. The CDR3 is CASSSGGQETQYF. In DNA, the CDR3 is TGTGCCAGCAGCTCCGGGGGGCAAGAGACCCAGTACTTC.

This clone was seen once. The rearrangement uses TRBV29-1 and TRBJ2-1; tentatively, D is TRBD2 (6 bases). The V gene's germline CDR1 is SQVTM and CDR2 ANQGSEA. CDR3 size: 14 residues. The V end lost 6 bases, the J end lost 0 bases, and 12 bases lay between the germline ends. The CDR3 here is CSVVAENSYNEQFF. In DNA, the CDR3 is TGCAGCGTAGTAGCGGAGAACTCCTACAATGAGCAGTTCTTC.

This sequence joins TRBV7-9 and TRBJ2-7; 7 bases align to TRBD1. CDR3 length: 14 residues. V dropped 4 bases and J dropped 1; count of bases not matched to a gene: 4. Germline V gene sequence: CDR1 SEHNR, CDR2 FQNEAQ (reference sequence). CDR3 protein: CASSSHRGSYEQYF. As DNA, the CDR3 is TGTGCCAGCAGCTCCCACAGGGGATCCTACGAGCAGTACTTC.

The chain carries TRBV30 and TRBJ2-1, with a tentative D call TRBD2 (7 bases). This CDR3 has 14 amino acids. The germline CDR1 and CDR2 sequences are GTSNPN and SVGIG (reference sequence). The V and J ends lost 3 bases and 2 bases respectively, with 11 bases between them. Here the CDR3 DNA reads TGTGCCTGGAGAGGGGGGGGGCCCTACAATGAGCAGTTCTTC. Residues: CAWRGGGPYNEQFF.

This chain links TRBV23-1 with TRBJ2-7, with 9 bases that match TRBD2. TRBV23-1 is noted as an ORF with a role that remains uncertain. This CDR3 contains 15 residues. The V gene end was trimmed by 6 bases and the J gene end by 2 bases; junction bases not matched to a gene: 8. CDR3 region: CASSPTSGRTYEQYF. DNA for the CDR3: TGCGCCAGCAGCCCCACTAGCGGGCGTACCTACGAGCAGTACTTC.

The gene calls are TRBV2 and TRBJ2-3; 11 bases are a match to TRBD2. J was trimmed by 3 bases and V by 6 bases; bases with no gene match: 2. Germline lookup yields CDR1 SNHLY and CDR2 FYNNEI. This CDR3 is 14 amino acids long. The CDR3 loop reads CASRASGGTDTQYF. CDR3 sequence (DNA): TGTGCCAGCAGGGCTAGCGGGGGGACAGATACGCAGTATTTT.

The chain is built from TRBV7-2 and TRBJ2-1; 11 bases are shared with TRBD2. V dropped 2 bases and J dropped 9; count of bases not matched to a gene: 6. Germline CDR1 reads SGHTA; CDR2 reads FQGNSA. This CDR3 contains 15 residues. CDR3 bases: TGTGCCAGCAGCTTAACCCTAGCGGGGGGAGGTGAGCAGTTCTTC. It translates to CASSLTLAGGGEQFF.

The rearrangement joins TRBV6-6 to TRBJ1-1; D not resolved. The CDR3 loop spans 12 amino acids. CDR1 is MNHNY and CDR2 is SVGAGI in the germline V gene (reference sequence). V lost 8 bases to trimming and J lost 3 bases, with 10 bases between them. DNA of the CDR3: TGTGCCAGCTTAACGGGAGACACTGAAGCTTTCTTT. Translation gives CASLTGDTEAFF.

The J gene is TRBJ2-3, the V gene TRBV9; TRBD2 matches 8 bases. Unmatched junction bases numbered 14, after V lost 4 bases and J lost 1 base. The length of the CDR3 is 18 residues. Germline loops: CDR1 SGDLS, CDR2 YYNGEE. This CDR3 is CASSPNADIAGRTDTQYF. Here the CDR3 DNA reads TGTGCCAGCAGCCCCAACGCGGATATAGCGGGGCGCACAGATACGCAGTATTTT.

This clone showed up just once. J is TRBJ2-1 and V is TRBV6-1; 8 bases map to TRBD1. CDR3 size: 15 residues. V was clipped by 2 bases and J by 6 bases; unmatched bases: 6. Per the germline V gene, CDR1 is MNHNS and CDR2 is SASEGT. The CDR3 sequence: CASSERQGRSNEQFF. The CDR3, as DNA: TGTGCCAGCAGTGAACGACAGGGGCGGAGCAATGAGCAGTTCTTC.

J is TRBJ1-3 and V is TRBV6-6; D is unclear. V shed 0 bases and J shed 4 bases, with 7 bases lying between them. The CDR3 is 14 amino acids. Germline-derived CDR1 and CDR2 are MNHNY and SVGAGI (reference sequence). Written as DNA, the CDR3 is TGTGCCAGCAGTTACTCACTCAGGGGAAACACCATATATTTT. Amino acid sequence: CASSYSLRGNTIYF.

There are a few counts of this clone. The chain recombines TRBV28 with TRBJ2-3, with 10 positions matching TRBD2. Trimming removed 7 bases from V and 2 bases from J; junction bases left unmatched: 6. Germline values: CDR1 MDHEN, CDR2 SYDVKM. This CDR3 region has 15 residues. The chain's CDR3 is CASTPGLAFTDTQYF. The CDR3 coding sequence is TGTGCCAGCACACCGGGACTAGCGTTCACAGATACGCAGTATTTT.

This rearrangement joins TRBV27 to TRBJ2-1; 9 nucleotides align to TRBD2. CDR1 is MNHEY, CDR2 SMNVEV, per germline (reference sequence). The CDR3 covers 15 residues. The J segment lost 4 bases and the V segment lost 1 base, leaving 2 bases of the junction unmatched. CDR3 in DNA: TGTGCCAGCAGTTTATGGGCGGGAGGGTACAATGAGCAGTTCTTC. Protein: CASSLWAGGYNEQFF.